One T cell receptor (beta chain) is described in this entry. The antigen remains undetermined. This entry is derived from a study of T cell responses to AZD1222 COVID-19 vaccine. Germline assignment: CDR1 SGHTA and CDR2 FQGTGA. The germline V and J ends were trimmed by 2 bases and 4 bases, with 9 bases remaining between them. This CDR3 is built from 13 residues. Using immunoSEQ multiplex PCR, the repertoire was profiled, and TCRdb retains in-frame clones only, with some absent. The sample shows over 90,000 clones, 85% to 90% of them seen only once. Study outcomes and limitations: Sampled repertoires all dated from after the peak T cell response. Two AZD1222 doses significantly raised spike-specific TCR breadth and depth over controls. Donors were mostly white British, more females; clonal diversity possibly underestimated. Of spike-specific TCRs, nearly half reportedly target regions left unmutated in variants.

The chain employs TRBV7-3 and TRBJ2-7; maybe TRBD2 (5 bases). The sequence was collected from an adult in good health. Specimen: peripheral blood, collected on day 0 of AZD1222 vaccination. CDR3 sequence (DNA): TGTGCCAGCAGCTTAGGGAGCCATTACGAGCAGTACTTC. Translating it yields CASSLGSHYEQYF.